This T cell receptor (beta chain) was observed in a study of blood T cell repertoires in COVID-19. In the study overall: The samples span acute and convalescent COVID-19 from the United States, Italy and Spain. T cells, B-cell-depleted T cells, or PBMCs provided the cDNA or gDNA that served as material.

Per the study methods: Quantification of nucleated cells was approximated via reference gene primer amplification. The data were produced by immunoSEQ multiplex PCR, yet TCRdb's version contains in-frame clones alone and is incomplete. V, J and clone size derive from that table, while D and trimming were established from the DNA sequence. The data hold hundreds of thousands of clones, with 90% observed a single time. V was clipped by 5 bases and J by 0 bases, with 11 bases between them. The CDR3 runs 13 residues. The germline CDR1 and CDR2 sequences are GTSNPN and SVGIG (reference sequence). This receptor was obtained from a man aged 60 to 75 who had recovered from COVID-19. The specimen was PBMCs or T cells enriched from blood (not recorded which). The chain couples TRBV30 to TRBJ2-7; D may be TRBD2 (6 bases). CDR3 residues: CAWGDGSSYEQYF. DNA of the CDR3: TGTGCCTGGGGGGACGGGAGCTCCTACGAGCAGTACTTC.